The 20 T cell receptor beta chains below were found in one sample sequenced in a study of patients and donors after allogeneic stem cell transplantation (dated by TCRdb to between 2020 and 2021). Receptors were amplified or captured by RT-PCR. The sequencer was a NextSeq 550. TCRdb reworked the public reads: Q25 trimming with fastp, MiXCR clone assembly, productive beta chains retained. Every entry covers one CDR3 protein and lists the most common genes and DNA from its rows. Present in this sample are 20,000 or so distinct CDR3 sequences, around 5.3% of which were seen just once. The leading ten clones occupy roughly 40% of the sample. Sequencing used blood, either unsorted or a sorted T cell fraction (not recorded which). The receptors come from a human donor who was either an allogeneic HSCT recipient or a stem cell or donor lymphocyte infusion donor (not recorded which). It is not recorded whose cells these are; they may come from a transplant donor.

This clonotype was counted many times. The chain has TRBV14 and TRBJ2-3, with D tentatively TRBD2 (6 bases). Germline V lookup: CDR1 SGHDN, CDR2 FVKESK. The germline V and J ends were trimmed by 2 bases and 2 bases, with 29 bases remaining between them. The CDR3 totals 21 residues. CDR3 residues: CASSQKDRWDFHGGSTDTQYF. The CDR3 region has the DNA TGTGCCAGCAGCCAAAAAGATCGGTGGGACTTCCACGGCGGGTCCACAGATACGCAGTATTTT.

This clonotype was counted many times. The rearrangement uses TRBV7-9 and TRBJ2-2; D is perhaps TRBD2 (6 bases). The CDR3 sequence is 15 residues long. The V and J ends lost 5 bases and 5 bases respectively, with 15 bases between them. Germline V CDR1 and CDR2: SEHNR, FQNEAQ (reference sequence). The CDR3 here is CASSLSGTETGELFF. The DNA for the CDR3 is TGTGCCAGCAGCCTTTCCGGGACTGAAACCGGGGAGCTGTTTTTT. Complete variable domain (other parts from reference TRBV7-9 and TRBJ2-2): DTGVSQNPRHKITKRGQNVTFRCDPISEHNRLYWYRQTLGQGPEFLTYFQNEAQLEKSRLLSDRFSAERPKGSFSTLEIQRTEQGDSAMYLCASSLSGTETGELFFGEGSRLTVL.

This clonotype was seen repeatedly, ten times or more. The J gene is TRBJ2-3, the V gene TRBV7-3; the D gene is possibly TRBD2 (6 bases). Per the germline V gene, CDR1 is SGHTA and CDR2 is FQGTGA. V was shortened by 4 bases and J by 3 bases, with 11 bases between the two germline ends. The length of the CDR3 is 14 residues. The CDR3 loop is CASSSGGWTDTQYF. In DNA, the CDR3 is TGTGCCAGCAGCTCCGGGGGATGGACAGATACGCAGTATTTT.

This clonotype was counted at least ten times. This chain uses TRBV7-3 with TRBJ2-3, with 11 positions matching TRBD2. This CDR3 is built from 15 residues. Germline values: CDR1 SGHTA, CDR2 FQGTGA. Trimming cost V 3 bases and J 7 bases; bases outside gene matches: 6. The CDR3 protein is CASSLDSGGVYTQYF. Here the CDR3 DNA reads TGTGCCAGCAGCTTGGATAGCGGGGGGGTATATACGCAGTATTTT.

This clonotype occurred many times. The chain recombines TRBV7-9 with TRBJ2-5, with D hard to call. V lost 5 bases to trimming and J lost 5 bases, with 9 bases between them. This CDR3 region has 12 residues. Germline CDR1 is SEHNR and CDR2 is FQNEAQ (reference sequence). This chain's CDR3 is CASSNHGETQYF. The CDR3 nucleotides read TGTGCCAGCAGCAACCACGGGGAGACCCAGTACTTC.

This clonotype was recorded many times. The chain joins TRBV9 to TRBJ2-2; TRBD1 matches at 7 bases. CDR1 SGDLS and CDR2 YYNGEE come from the germline V gene. This CDR3 region has 15 residues. With 5 bases clipped from V and 5 bases from J, the junction kept 9 bases outside the gene matches. CDR3 coding DNA: TGTGCCAGCAGTTCAACCGGGACAGCGACCGGGGAGCTGTTTTTT. Translated, it gives CASSSTGTATGELFF.

This clonotype occurred many times. The genes are TRBV7-9 and TRBJ2-7, with TRBD2 identical over 10 bases. The germline V gene has CDR1 SEHNR and CDR2 FQNEAQ (reference sequence). V dropped 5 bases and J dropped 5; count of bases not matched to a gene: 12. This CDR3 has 16 amino acids. The CDR3 loop reads CASSRTGTSAFHEQYF. As DNA, the CDR3 is TGTGCCAGCAGCCGAACCGGGACTAGCGCGTTCCACGAGCAGTACTTC.

This clonotype turned up a few times. The V call is TRBV10-1, the J call TRBJ1-1; D ambiguous. The V and J ends lost 1 base and 5 bases respectively, with 8 bases between them. Germline CDR1 reads WNHNN; CDR2 reads SYGVQD (reference sequence). The length of the CDR3 is 13 residues. The CDR3 sequence is CASSEWADTEAFF. Written as DNA, the CDR3 is TGCGCCAGCAGTGAGTGGGCAGATACTGAAGCTTTCTTT.

This clonotype was counted many times. The chain recombines TRBV20-1 with TRBJ2-5, with D tentatively TRBD1 (6 bases). CDR1 and CDR2 from the germline V gene are DFQATT and SNEGSKA (reference sequence). Trimming cost V 0 bases and J 6 bases, with 14 bases left between them. This CDR3 region has 14 residues. The CDR3 DNA is TGCAGTGCTAGAGAACAGGGAAGGGATAAGACCCAGTACTTC. Translation gives CSAREQGRDKTQYF.

This clonotype was seen repeatedly, ten times or more. The chain combines TRBV5-1 with TRBJ2-5, with 7 positions matching TRBD2. The V gene's germline CDR1 is SGHRS and CDR2 YFSETQ. This CDR3 is 15 amino acids long. V lost 7 bases, J lost 4 bases, and 13 bases stayed unmatched. CDR3 amino acids: CASALWGGDGETQYF. The CDR3 DNA reads as TGCGCCAGCGCGCTTTGGGGGGGGGATGGAGAGACCCAGTACTTC. Variable domain in full (rest from reference TRBV5-1 and TRBJ2-5): KAGVTQTPRYLIKTRGQQVTLSCSPISGHRSVSWYQQTPGQGLQFLFEYFSETQRNKGNFPGRFSGRQFSNSRSEMNVSTLELGDSALYLCASALWGGDGETQYFGPGTRLLVL.

In this sample, this clonotype turned up a few times. The CDR3 DNA sequence: TGTGCCACCAGCGCACGACGGTGGGGTGTTAGCTCCTACGAGCAGTACTTC. Translated, it gives CATSARRWGVSSYEQYF. The J gene is TRBJ2-7, the V gene TRBV15; D is ambiguous. The CDR3 is 17 amino acids. With 5 bases removed from V and 0 bases from J, the gap between germline ends came to 20 bases. Germline assignment: CDR1 LNHNV and CDR2 YYDKDF (reference sequence). The variable domain in full, with the rest retrieved from reference TRBV15 and TRBJ2-7, is DAMVIQNPRYQVTQFGKPVTLSCSQTLNHNVMYWYQQKSSQAPKLLFHYYDKDFNNEADTPDNFQSRRPNTSFCFLDIRSPGLGDTAMYLCATSARRWGVSSYEQYFGPGTRLTVT.

This clonotype was observed at least ten times. J is TRBJ2-3 and V is TRBV7-9; 9 bases align to TRBD2. The V gene's germline CDR1 is SEHNR and CDR2 FQNEAQ (reference sequence). The CDR3 is 15 residues long. Trimming took 8 bases from V and 3 from J; bases not matched to a gene: 9. CDR3 residues: CASVPLAGSTDTQYF. DNA for the CDR3: TGTGCCAGCGTTCCCCTAGCGGGGAGTACAGATACGCAGTATTTT.

On this clonotype: A much larger clonotype is one base distant, so this may be a read error. The J gene is TRBJ2-1, the V gene TRBV18; 7 nucleotides align to TRBD1. Losses at the gene ends were 5 bases for V and 8 bases for J; bases not matched to a gene: 12. The germline V gene has CDR1 KGHSH and CDR2 LQKENI. CDR3 length: 15 amino acids. The CDR3 here is CASSSQGPASDEQFF. As DNA, the CDR3 is TGTGCCAGCTCATCACAGGGGCCTGCATCCGATGAGCAGTTCTTC.

In this sample, this clonotype turned up a few times. The chain employs TRBV10-3 and TRBJ1-4; D is unclear. Trimming stripped 6 bases from V and 4 bases from J, with 3 bases between. Germline V CDR1 and CDR2: ENHRY, SYGVKD. The CDR3 loop spans 11 amino acids. CDR3 in DNA: TGTGCCATCAGGGGTAATGAAAAACTGTTTTTT. Protein sequence: CAIRGNEKLFF.

This clonotype was seen repeatedly, ten times or more. V usage is TRBV6-1 and J usage is TRBJ2-7, with 7 bases matching TRBD1. The germline gives CDR1 MNHNS, CDR2 SASEGT. J lost 2 bases, V lost 6 bases, and 4 bases had no gene match. The length of the CDR3 is 13 residues. This CDR3 reads CASRRGPPYEQYF. The CDR3 DNA follows: TGTGCCAGCAGGAGGGGGCCTCCCTACGAGCAGTACTTC.

J is TRBJ1-1 and V is TRBV19, with 12 bases aligning to TRBD1. Germline V gives CDR1 LNHDA, CDR2 SQIVND (reference sequence). V shed 7 bases and J 8 bases; nucleotides not matched to a gene: 5. CDR3 length: 13 residues. CDR3 nucleotides: TGTGCCAGTAAGGGACAGGGGGCTGCCGAAGCTTTCTTT. Protein sequence: CASKGQGAAEAFF.

At least ten counts were recorded for this clonotype. This sequence joins TRBV6-1 and TRBJ2-1, with TRBD1 matching over 7 bases. V shed 5 bases, J shed 5 bases, and the junction held 9 bases outside the gene matches. This CDR3 comprises 15 residues. CDR1 is MNHNS, CDR2 SASEGT, per germline. CDR3 sequence (DNA): TGTGCCAGCAGTCTTAAAGGGACAGCTAACAATGAGCAGTTCTTC. Protein sequence: CASSLKGTANNEQFF.

This clonotype was picked up many times. The rearrangement links TRBV30 to TRBJ2-7; D is undetermined. Germline CDR1 and CDR2: GTSNPN and SVGIG (reference sequence). The CDR3 loop spans 13 amino acids. V dropped 2 bases and J dropped 0 bases, with 8 bases sitting between them. CDR3 loop: CAWSHGLSYEQYF. The CDR3 nucleotides are TGTGCCTGGAGTCACGGCCTCTCCTACGAGCAGTACTTC.

This clonotype was observed many times. The CDR3: CATSIGGSTNEKLFF. Here the CDR3 DNA reads TGTGCCACCAGCATCGGCGGGAGTACTAATGAAAAACTGTTTTTT. This chain joins TRBV15 and TRBJ1-4; no firm D call. The CDR3 sequence is 15 residues long. The V gene's germline CDR1 is LNHNV and CDR2 YYDKDF (reference sequence). Trimming left V 4 bases short and J 2 bases short, with 11 bases between.

This clonotype occurred many times. This chain joins TRBV9 and TRBJ2-7; TRBD2 matches at 8 bases. The CDR3 loop spans 15 amino acids. From germline, CDR1 is SGDLS and CDR2 YYNGEE. After removal of 3 bases from V and 1 base from J, the junction contained 6 bases not matched to a gene. The CDR3 loop is CASSAAGTRSYEQYF. In DNA, the CDR3 is TGTGCCAGCAGCGCCGCCGGGACTAGGTCCTACGAGCAGTACTTC.